This T cell receptor beta chain originates from a study of regulatory T cells in long-lasting Graves disease. Study results and caveats: Persistent disease was characterized by preferential usage of TRBV28, TRBJ1-2 and TRBJ2-5. Results may be inaccurate due to the small sample size.

On this clonotype itself: Its antigen is currently unknown. A much larger clone sits a single nucleotide away, making a read error possible.

V was pared by 1 base and J by 5 bases, with 5 bases of the junction left unmatched. The CDR3 totals 16 residues. CDR1 and CDR2 (germline): SNHLY, FYNNEI. Described time point: persistent/refractory GD, antithyroid drugs over 5 years with positive TRAb. RNA extracted from PBMCs served as the sequencing template. The authors drew 8.5 to 9 milliliters of peripheral blood into EDTA tubes. With iRepertoire HTBI primers and Arm-PCR of CDR3 regions, TCR beta libraries were built. TCRdb ran MiXCR on the multiplex PCR reads and lists one entry per CDR3 protein. Here the sample spans 700,000 or so distinct CDR3 sequences, roughly 30% being singletons.

This clonotype was obtained from a female donor with Graves disease. V and J are TRBV2 and TRBJ2-5, with 12 nucleotides matching TRBD2. The sequencing here drew on peripheral blood mononuclear cells (PBMCs), taken when the disease was refractory, from a patient treated with antithyroid drugs. The DNA for the CDR3 is TGTGCCAGCAGTGAAGAACTAGCGGGAGGTATGGAGACCCAGTACTTC. Amino acid sequence: CASSEELAGGMETQYF.